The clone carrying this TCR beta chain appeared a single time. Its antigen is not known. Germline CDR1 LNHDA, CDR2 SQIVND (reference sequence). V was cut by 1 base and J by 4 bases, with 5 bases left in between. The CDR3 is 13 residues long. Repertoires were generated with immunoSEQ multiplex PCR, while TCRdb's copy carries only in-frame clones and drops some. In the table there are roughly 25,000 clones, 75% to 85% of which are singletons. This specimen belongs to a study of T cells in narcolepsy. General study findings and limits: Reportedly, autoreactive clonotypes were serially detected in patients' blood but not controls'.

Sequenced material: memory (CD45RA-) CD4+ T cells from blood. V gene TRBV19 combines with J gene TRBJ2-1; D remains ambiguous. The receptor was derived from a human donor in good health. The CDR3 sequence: CASSIVGYNEQFF. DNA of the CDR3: TGTGCCAGTAGTATAGTTGGTTACAATGAGCAGTTCTTC. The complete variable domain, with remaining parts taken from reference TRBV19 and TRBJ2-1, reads DGGITQSPKYLFRKEGQNVTLSCEQNLNHDAMYWYRQDPGQGLRLIYYSQIVNDFQKGDIAEGYSVSREKKESFPLTVTSAQKNPTAFYLCASSIVGYNEQFFGPGTRLTVL.